These T cell receptor beta chains were read from a single sample in a study of blood T cell repertoires in COVID-19. Method: immunoSEQ multiplex PCR; TCRdb's copy keeps in-frame clones and lacks some. The table has about 120,000 clones, 82% seen once. Source material: peripheral blood. These receptors originate from a human donor in a cohort sampled during active COVID-19. Each CDR3 is given with its conserved first and last residue. Each record gives: clone size, J gene, V gene, CDR3 length, D gene, CDR3 DNA, CDR3 protein. The D gene is left open where the match is weak. Size is omitted from some rows. Given values are once, few, many or a class for expanded clones.

>-|TRBJ2-5|TRBV14|13|TRBD1
TGTGCCAGCACCGGTACAGGGGGAGAGACCCAGTACTTC
CASTGTGGETQYF
>-|TRBJ1-5|TRBV10-2|15|-
TGCGCCAGCAGTGACGGGACGGGGGTGGTTCAGCCCCAGCATTTT
CASSDGTGVVQPQHF
>few|TRBJ1-1|TRBV6-5|15|TRBD1
TGTGCCAGCAGTTCTTACAGGGGGGTGAACACTGAAGCTTTCTTT
CASSSYRGVNTEAFF
>once|TRBJ1-6|TRBV10-2|15|-
TGCGCCAGCAGTGATCCCGGACTCCGAAATTCACCCCTCCACTTT
CASSDPGLRNSPLHF
>-|TRBJ1-1|TRBV28|17|TRBD1
TGTGCCAGCAGCTTGGGTCCCGGGACAGGGGTGGCTTGGGGAGCTTTCTTT
CASSLGPGTGVAWGAFF
>-|TRBJ1-1|TRBV11-2|18|TRBD1
TGTGCCAGCAGCCCAGACCCATATTCGACAGGGATGAACACTGAAGCTTTCTTT
CASSPDPYSTGMNTEAFF
>-|TRBJ1-1|TRBV5-4|14|-
TGTGCCAGCAGCGCACAGGGATGGGAAACTGAAGCTTTCTTT
CASSAQGWETEAFF
>-|TRBJ2-3|TRBV28|17|-
TGTGCCAGCAGTTTATTCCAGGGTAGCTCTAGCACAGATACGCAGTATTTT
CASSLFQGSSSTDTQYF
>-|TRBJ1-2|TRBV19|14|TRBD1
TGTGCCAGTAGTCCCTACGGGACAGTCTATGGCTACACCTTC
CASSPYGTVYGYTF
>-|TRBJ1-1|TRBV5-1|13|TRBD1
TGCGCCAGCAGCCCCGGACAGGGTCGGGAAGCTTTCTTT
CASSPGQGREAFF